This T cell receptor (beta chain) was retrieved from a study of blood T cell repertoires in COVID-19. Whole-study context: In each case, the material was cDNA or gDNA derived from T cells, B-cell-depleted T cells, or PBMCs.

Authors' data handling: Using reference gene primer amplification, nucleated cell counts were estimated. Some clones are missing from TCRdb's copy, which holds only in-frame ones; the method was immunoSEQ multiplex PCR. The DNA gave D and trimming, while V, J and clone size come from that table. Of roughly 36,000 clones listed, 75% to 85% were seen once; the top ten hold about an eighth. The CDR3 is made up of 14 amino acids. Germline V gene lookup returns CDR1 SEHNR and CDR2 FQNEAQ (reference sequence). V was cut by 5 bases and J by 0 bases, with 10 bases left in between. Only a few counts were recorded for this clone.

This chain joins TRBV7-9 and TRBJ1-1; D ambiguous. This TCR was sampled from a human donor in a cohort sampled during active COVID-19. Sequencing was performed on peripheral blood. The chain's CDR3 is CASSLMSVNTEAFF. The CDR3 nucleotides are TGTGCCAGCAGCCTCATGTCGGTGAACACTGAAGCTTTCTTT.